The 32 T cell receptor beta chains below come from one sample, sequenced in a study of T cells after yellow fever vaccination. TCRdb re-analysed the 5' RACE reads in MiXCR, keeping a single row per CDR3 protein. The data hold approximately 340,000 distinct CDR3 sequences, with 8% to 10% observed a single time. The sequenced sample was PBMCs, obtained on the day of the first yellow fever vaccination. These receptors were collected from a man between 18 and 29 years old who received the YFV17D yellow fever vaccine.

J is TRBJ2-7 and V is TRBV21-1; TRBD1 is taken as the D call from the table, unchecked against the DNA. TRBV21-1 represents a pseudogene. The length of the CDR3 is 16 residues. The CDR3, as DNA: TGTGCCAGCAGCCCCCTAATTAGACAGGTGGACCGGGAGCAGTACGTC. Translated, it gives CASSPLIRQVDREQYV.

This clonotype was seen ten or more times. CDR3 sequence: CASGLAGGNEQFF. CDR3 DNA sequence: TGTGCCAGCGGACTAGCGGGTGGGAATGAGCAGTTCTTC. The chain combines TRBV12-3 or TRBV12-4 with TRBJ2-1, with 11 bases matching TRBD2. After removal of 8 bases from V and 7 bases from J, the junction contained 4 bases not matched to a gene. The CDR3 sequence is 13 residues long.

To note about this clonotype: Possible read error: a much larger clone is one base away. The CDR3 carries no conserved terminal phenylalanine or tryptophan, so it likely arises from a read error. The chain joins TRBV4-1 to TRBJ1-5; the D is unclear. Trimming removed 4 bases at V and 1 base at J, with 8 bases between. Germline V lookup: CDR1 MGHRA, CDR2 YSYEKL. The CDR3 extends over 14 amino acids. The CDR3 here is CASSPIVSNQPQHS. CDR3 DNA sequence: TGCGCCAGCAGCCCAATAGTAAGCAATCAGCCCCAGCATTCT.

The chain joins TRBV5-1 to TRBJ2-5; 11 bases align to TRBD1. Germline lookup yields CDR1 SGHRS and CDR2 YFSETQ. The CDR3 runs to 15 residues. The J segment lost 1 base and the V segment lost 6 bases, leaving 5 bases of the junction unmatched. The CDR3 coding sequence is TGCGCCAGCAACCCGGGACAGGGGGTCCAAGAGACCCAGTACTTC. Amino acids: CASNPGQGVQETQYF.

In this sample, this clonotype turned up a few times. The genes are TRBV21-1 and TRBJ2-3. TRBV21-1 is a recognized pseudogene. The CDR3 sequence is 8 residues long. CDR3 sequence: CGTDTQYF. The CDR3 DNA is TGTGGGACAGATACGCAGTATTTT.

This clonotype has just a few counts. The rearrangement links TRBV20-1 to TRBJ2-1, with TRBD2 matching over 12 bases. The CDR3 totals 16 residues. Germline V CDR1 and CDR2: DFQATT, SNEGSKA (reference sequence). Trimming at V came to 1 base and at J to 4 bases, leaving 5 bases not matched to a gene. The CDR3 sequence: CSARGTSGDLYNEQFF. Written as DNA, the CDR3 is TGCAGTGCTAGAGGGACTAGCGGGGATCTTTACAATGAGCAGTTCTTC.

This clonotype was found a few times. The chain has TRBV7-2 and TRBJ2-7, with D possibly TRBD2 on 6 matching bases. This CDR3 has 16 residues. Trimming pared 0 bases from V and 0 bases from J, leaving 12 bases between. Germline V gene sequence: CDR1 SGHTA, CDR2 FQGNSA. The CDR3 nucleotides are TGTGCCAGCAGCTTAGCGGCGGGGCAGGGCTCCTACGAGCAGTACTTC. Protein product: CASSLAAGQGSYEQYF.

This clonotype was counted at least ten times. CDR3 in DNA: TGTGCCAGCTCACGGGCTAGCACAGATACGCAGTATTTT. Translation gives CASSRASTDTQYF. The chain couples TRBV18 to TRBJ2-3; unclear D gene. Per germline, CDR1 KGHSH and CDR2 LQKENI. CDR3 length: 13 residues. Deletions cut 4 bases from V and 0 bases from J, with 5 bases between.

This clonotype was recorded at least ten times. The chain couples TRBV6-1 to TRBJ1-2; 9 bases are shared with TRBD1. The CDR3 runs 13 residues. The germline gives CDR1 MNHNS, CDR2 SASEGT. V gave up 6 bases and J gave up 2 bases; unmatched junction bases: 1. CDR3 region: CASRGQGNYGYTF. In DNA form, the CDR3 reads TGTGCCAGCAGAGGACAGGGGAACTATGGCTACACCTTC.

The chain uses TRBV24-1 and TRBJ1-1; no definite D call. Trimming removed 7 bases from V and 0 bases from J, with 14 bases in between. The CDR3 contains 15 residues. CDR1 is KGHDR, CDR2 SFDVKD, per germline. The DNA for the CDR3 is TGTGCCACCAGAGGGCCCAACTCACTGAACACTGAAGCTTTCTTT. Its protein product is CATRGPNSLNTEAFF.

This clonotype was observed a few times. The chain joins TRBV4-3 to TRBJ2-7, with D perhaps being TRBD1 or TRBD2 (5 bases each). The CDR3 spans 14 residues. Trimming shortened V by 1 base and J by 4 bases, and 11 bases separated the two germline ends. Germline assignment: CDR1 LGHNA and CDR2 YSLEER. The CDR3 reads CASSQALGTYEQYF. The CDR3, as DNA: TGCGCCAGCAGCCAAGCACTAGGGACGTACGAGCAGTACTTC.

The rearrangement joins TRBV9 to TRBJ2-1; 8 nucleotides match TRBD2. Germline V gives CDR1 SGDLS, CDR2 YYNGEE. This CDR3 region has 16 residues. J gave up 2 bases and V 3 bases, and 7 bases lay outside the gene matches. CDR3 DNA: TGTGCCAGCAGCGCTACCGCAGCGGGGGCCTACAATGAGCAGTTCTTC. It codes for CASSATAAGAYNEQFF.

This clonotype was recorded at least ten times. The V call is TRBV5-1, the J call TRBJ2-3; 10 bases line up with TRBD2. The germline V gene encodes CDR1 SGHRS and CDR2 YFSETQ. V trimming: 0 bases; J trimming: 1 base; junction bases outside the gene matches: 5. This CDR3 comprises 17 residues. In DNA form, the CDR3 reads TGCGCCAGCAGCTTGGGCCGGACTAGCGGACGCACAGATACGCAGTATTTT. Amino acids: CASSLGRTSGRTDTQYF. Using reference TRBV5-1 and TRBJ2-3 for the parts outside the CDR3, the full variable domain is KAGVTQTPRYLIKTRGQQVTLSCSPISGHRSVSWYQQTPGQGLQFLFEYFSETQRNKGNFPGRFSGRQFSNSRSEMNVSTLELGDSALYLCASSLGRTSGRTDTQYFGPGTRLTVL.

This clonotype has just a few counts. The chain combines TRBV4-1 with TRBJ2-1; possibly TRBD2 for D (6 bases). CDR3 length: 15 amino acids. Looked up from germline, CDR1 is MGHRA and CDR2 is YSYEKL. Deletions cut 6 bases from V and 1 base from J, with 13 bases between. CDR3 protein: CASRRTGGSYNEQFF. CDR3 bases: TGCGCCAGCAGACGGACTGGGGGGTCCTACAATGAGCAGTTCTTC.

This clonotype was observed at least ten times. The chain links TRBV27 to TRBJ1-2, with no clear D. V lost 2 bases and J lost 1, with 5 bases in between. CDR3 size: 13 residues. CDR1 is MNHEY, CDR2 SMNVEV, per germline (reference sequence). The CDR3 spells CASSLRSNYGYTF. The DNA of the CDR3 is TGTGCCAGCAGTTTACGCAGTAACTATGGCTACACCTTC.

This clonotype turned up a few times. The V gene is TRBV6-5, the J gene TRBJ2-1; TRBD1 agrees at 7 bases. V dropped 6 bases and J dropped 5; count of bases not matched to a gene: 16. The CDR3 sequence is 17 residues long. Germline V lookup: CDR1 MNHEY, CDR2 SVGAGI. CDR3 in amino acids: CASRSHRGRFGNNEQFF. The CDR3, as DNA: TGTGCCAGCAGGTCACACAGGGGACGGTTCGGCAACAATGAGCAGTTCTTC.

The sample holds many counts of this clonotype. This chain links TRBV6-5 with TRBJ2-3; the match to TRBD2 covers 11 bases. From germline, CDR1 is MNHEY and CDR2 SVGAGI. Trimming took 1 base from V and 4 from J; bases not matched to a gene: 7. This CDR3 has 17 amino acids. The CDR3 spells CASSYYGLAGRPDTQYF. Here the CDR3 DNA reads TGTGCCAGCAGTTACTACGGACTAGCGGGTCGCCCAGATACGCAGTATTTT.

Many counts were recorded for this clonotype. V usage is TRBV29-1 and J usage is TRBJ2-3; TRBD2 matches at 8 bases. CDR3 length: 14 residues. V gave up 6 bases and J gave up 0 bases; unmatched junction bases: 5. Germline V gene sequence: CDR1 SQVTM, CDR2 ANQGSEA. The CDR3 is CSVRVAGSTDTQYF. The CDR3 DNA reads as TGCAGCGTCCGCGTAGCGGGGAGCACAGATACGCAGTATTTT.

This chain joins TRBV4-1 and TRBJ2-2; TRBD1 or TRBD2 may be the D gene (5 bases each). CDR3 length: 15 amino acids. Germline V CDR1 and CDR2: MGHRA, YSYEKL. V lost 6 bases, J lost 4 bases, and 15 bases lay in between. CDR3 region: CASRLQGRGTGELFF. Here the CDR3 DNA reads TGCGCCAGCAGACTCCAGGGCCGGGGCACCGGGGAGCTGTTTTTT.

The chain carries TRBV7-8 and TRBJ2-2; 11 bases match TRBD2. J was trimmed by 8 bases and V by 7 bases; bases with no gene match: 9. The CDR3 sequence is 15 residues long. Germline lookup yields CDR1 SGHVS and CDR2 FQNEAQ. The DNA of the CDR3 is TGTGCCAGCACCACGACTAGCGGGGTGACAGGGGAGCTGTTTTTT. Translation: CASTTTSGVTGELFF.

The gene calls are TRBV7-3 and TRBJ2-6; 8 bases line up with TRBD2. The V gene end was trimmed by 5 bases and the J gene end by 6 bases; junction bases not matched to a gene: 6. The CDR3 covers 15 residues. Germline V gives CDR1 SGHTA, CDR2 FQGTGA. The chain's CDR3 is CASSPGRAVANVLTF. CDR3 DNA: TGTGCCAGCAGCCCCGGGAGGGCTGTGGCCAACGTCCTGACTTTC.

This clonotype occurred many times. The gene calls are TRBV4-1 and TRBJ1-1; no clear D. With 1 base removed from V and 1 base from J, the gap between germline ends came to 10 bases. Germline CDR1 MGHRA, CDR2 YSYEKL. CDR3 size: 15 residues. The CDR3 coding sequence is TGCGCCAGCAGCCAAGGTCCCAGTTCGAACACTGAAGCTTTCTTT. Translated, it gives CASSQGPSSNTEAFF.

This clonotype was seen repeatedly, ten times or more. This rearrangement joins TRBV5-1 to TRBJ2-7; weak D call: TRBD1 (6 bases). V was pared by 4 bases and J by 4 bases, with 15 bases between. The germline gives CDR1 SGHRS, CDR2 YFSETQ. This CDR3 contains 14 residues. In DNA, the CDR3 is TGCGCCAGCAGCCTTACCGGGACAAATTACGAGCAGTACTTC. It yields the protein CASSLTGTNYEQYF.

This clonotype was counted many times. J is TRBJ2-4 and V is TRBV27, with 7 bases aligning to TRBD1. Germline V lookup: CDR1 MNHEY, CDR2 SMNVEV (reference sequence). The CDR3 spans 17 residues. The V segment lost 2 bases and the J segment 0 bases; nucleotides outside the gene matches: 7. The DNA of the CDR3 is TGTGCCAGCAGTTTAAGGGCAGGGGGAGTAGCCAAAAACATTCAGTACTTC. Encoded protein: CASSLRAGGVAKNIQYF.

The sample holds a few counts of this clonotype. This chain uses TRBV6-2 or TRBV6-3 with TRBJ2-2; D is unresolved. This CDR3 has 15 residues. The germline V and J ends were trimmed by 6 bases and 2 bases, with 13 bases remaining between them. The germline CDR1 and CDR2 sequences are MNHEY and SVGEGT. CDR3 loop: CASSPTRQNTGELFF. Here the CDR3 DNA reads TGTGCCAGCAGCCCCACACGGCAAAACACCGGGGAGCTGTTTTTT.

The chain's CDR3 is CSGASDRETQYF. CDR3 bases: TGCAGCGGGGCTAGCGATCGAGAGACCCAGTACTTC. The rearrangement uses TRBV29-1 and TRBJ2-5, with D possibly being TRBD2 (6 bases). CDR1 and CDR2 from the germline V gene are SQVTM and ANQGSEA. V shed 7 bases and J shed 4 bases, with 13 bases lying between them. The CDR3 has 12 amino acids.

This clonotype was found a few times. The CDR3 DNA is TGTGCCAGCAGCTGGACTTTAGAAGGACCTAAGAATGAAAAACTGTTTTTT. This codes for CASSWTLEGPKNEKLFF. The V and J genes are TRBV7-9 and TRBJ1-4; D unclear. Deletions cut 4 bases from V and 5 bases from J, with 20 bases between. The germline gives CDR1 SEHNR, CDR2 FQNEAQ (reference sequence). CDR3 length: 17 amino acids.

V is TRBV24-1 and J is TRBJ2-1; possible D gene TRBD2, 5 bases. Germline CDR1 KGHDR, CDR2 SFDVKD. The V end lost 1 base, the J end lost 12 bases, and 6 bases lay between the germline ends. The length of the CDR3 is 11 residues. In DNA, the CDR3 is TGTGCCACCAGTGATTTACTAGTGCAGTTCTTC. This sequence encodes CATSDLLVQFF.

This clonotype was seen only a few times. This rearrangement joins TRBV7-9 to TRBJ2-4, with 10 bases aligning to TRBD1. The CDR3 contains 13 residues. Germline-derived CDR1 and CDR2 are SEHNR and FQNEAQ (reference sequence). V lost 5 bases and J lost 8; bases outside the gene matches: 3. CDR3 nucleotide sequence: TGTGCCAGCAGCGCCGGACAGGGGGACATTCAGTACTTC. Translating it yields CASSAGQGDIQYF.

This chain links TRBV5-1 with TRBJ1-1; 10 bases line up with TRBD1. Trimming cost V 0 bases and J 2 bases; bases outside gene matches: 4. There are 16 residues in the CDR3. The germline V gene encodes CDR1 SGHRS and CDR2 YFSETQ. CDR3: CASSLAGQGVNTEAFF. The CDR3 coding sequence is TGCGCCAGCAGCTTGGCTGGACAGGGGGTTAACACTGAAGCTTTCTTT.

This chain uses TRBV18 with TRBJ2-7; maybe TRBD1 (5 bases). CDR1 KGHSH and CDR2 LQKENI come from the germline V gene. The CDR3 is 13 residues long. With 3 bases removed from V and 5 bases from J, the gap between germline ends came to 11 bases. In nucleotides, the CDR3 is TGTGCCAGCTCACCTGCAGGACACGACGAGCAGTACGTC. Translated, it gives CASSPAGHDEQYV.

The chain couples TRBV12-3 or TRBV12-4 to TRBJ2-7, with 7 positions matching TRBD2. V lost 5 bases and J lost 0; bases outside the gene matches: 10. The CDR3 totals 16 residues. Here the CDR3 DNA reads TGTGCCAGCAGTCCCCGGGGGGTGTATCCCTCCTACGAGCAGTACTTC. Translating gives CASSPRGVYPSYEQYF.